Listed below are T cell receptor beta chains from one sample, sequenced in a study of T-cell reconstitution after alpha-beta-depleted transplantation in children. TCRdb called the PCR reads again in MiXCR, with one record for every CDR3 protein. The table includes some 640,000 distinct CDR3 sequences, over 15% detected once. Sequencing used PBMCs from the stem cell graft donor, obtained from the stem cell graft. The receptor set was obtained from a human donor who donated a stem cell graft to a child with acute myeloid leukemia. Both conserved end residues are trimmed from each CDR3.

j_gene,v_gene,CDR3aa
TRBJ2-1,TRBV7-3,ASSPGQGKNEQF
TRBJ1-1,TRBV5-5,ASSLARQGSTEAF
TRBJ1-6,TRBV7-2,ASNLGGRGSYNSPLH
TRBJ1-2,TRBV20-1,SAPGGADYGYT
TRBJ2-3,TRBV20-1,SAGMNSGGTQY
TRBJ1-6,TRBV7-2,ASSLALTSPLH
TRBJ2-3,TRBV12-3/TRBV12-4,ASTPDRDTQY
TRBJ2-1,TRBV6-5,ASSYGVAHNEQF
TRBJ2-5,TRBV20-1,SVERSLSGGRGETQY
TRBJ2-5,TRBV5-5,ASSLRDIGRETQY
TRBJ2-1,TRBV20-1,SARRLAPGNEQF
TRBJ1-4,TRBV7-2,ASSPSPGQSNEKLF
TRBJ2-5,TRBV11-2,ASSLDPASETQY
TRBJ1-1,TRBV6-2/TRBV6-3,ASSLPNQNTEAF
TRBJ2-6,TRBV28,ASRKRGGAGANVLT
TRBJ2-5,TRBV20-1,SARAGAVEETQY
TRBJ2-5,TRBV29-1,SIRDSEVETQY
TRBJ1-5,TRBV25-1,ATRQGEDQPQH
TRBJ1-5,TRBV7-9,ASSLGIDQPQH
TRBJ2-5,TRBV7-9,ASSLGGTPKETQY
TRBJ2-1,TRBV7-8,ASSSGLASNEQF
TRBJ1-5,TRBV15,ATTGRGVGTQH
TRBJ1-4,TRBV28,ATLGDRRALF
TRBJ1-1,TRBV21-1,ASGSQGSRLWVEVAEAF
TRBJ1-4,TRBV20-1,CARAEGTLATNEKLF
TRBJ1-1,TRBV6-5,ASSYNSGGRTEAF
TRBJ1-2,TRBV7-2,ASSLMGDYGYT
TRBJ2-1,TRBV5-1,ASTRASTYNEQF
TRBJ1-5,TRBV12-3/TRBV12-4,ASSSGTLSNQPQH
TRBJ2-7,TRBV20-1,SARENRGSYEQY
TRBJ1-6,TRBV20-1,SAGPPGSYNSPLH
TRBJ2-5,TRBV6-5,ASSYSAGQETQY
TRBJ2-5,TRBV24-1,ATSQDQETQY
TRBJ2-7,TRBV20-1,SARDRSQGQIYEQY
TRBJ2-3,TRBV7-2,ASGVQTGITDTQY
TRBJ2-1,TRBV20-1,SARDEIADYNEQF
TRBJ2-2,TRBV3-1,ASSQLGANTGELF
TRBJ1-2,TRBV29-1,SVGSPGNYGYT
TRBJ1-3,TRBV20-1,SADQGLRNTIY
TRBJ2-1,TRBV29-1,SVEGQAYNEQF
TRBJ2-6,TRBV5-1,ASSFGTSGAGANVLT
TRBJ1-2,TRBV5-1,ASSLQSGNYGYT
TRBJ1-1,TRBV7-8,ASSPIRRNDTEAF
TRBJ1-4,TRBV12-2,ASRLIPGCPANEKLF
TRBJ2-1,TRBV20-1,SAPGGLASNEQF
TRBJ2-1,TRBV25-1,ASSEYGASEQF
TRBJ2-1,TRBV2,AGSGTYNEQF
TRBJ2-1,TRBV5-6,ASSFWNSDNEQF
TRBJ2-3,TRBV12-5,ASALAGGQTDTQY
TRBJ1-2,TRBV9,ASSGSSLVGYT
TRBJ2-5,TRBV18,ASSPGRGETQY
TRBJ2-2,TRBV20-1,SARERVGELF
TRBJ2-5,TRBV11-1,ASSLLTRSARGVQETQY
TRBJ2-5,TRBV28,ASNPSNQETQY
TRBJ1-5,TRBV6-1,ASSNPGNQPQH